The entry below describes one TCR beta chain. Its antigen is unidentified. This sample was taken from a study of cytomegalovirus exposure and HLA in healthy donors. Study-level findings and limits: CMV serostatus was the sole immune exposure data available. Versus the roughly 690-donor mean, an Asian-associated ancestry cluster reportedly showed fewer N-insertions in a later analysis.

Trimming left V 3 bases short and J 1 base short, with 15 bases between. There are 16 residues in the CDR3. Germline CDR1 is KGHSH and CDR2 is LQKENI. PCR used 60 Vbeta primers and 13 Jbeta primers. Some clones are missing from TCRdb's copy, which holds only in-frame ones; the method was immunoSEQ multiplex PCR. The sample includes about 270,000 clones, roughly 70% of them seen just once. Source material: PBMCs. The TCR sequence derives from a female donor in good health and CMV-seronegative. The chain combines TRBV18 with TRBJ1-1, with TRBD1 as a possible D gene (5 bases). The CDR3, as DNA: TGTGCCAGCTCACCCTCATCAGCGGGGGAGAACACTGAAGCTTTCTTT. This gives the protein CASSPSSAGENTEAFF. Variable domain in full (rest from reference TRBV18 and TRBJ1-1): NAGVMQNPRHLVRRRGQEARLRCSPMKGHSHVYWYRQLPEEGLKFMVYLQKENIIDESGMPKERFSAEFPKEGPSILRIQQVVRGDSAAYFCASSPSSAGENTEAFFGQGTRLTVV.